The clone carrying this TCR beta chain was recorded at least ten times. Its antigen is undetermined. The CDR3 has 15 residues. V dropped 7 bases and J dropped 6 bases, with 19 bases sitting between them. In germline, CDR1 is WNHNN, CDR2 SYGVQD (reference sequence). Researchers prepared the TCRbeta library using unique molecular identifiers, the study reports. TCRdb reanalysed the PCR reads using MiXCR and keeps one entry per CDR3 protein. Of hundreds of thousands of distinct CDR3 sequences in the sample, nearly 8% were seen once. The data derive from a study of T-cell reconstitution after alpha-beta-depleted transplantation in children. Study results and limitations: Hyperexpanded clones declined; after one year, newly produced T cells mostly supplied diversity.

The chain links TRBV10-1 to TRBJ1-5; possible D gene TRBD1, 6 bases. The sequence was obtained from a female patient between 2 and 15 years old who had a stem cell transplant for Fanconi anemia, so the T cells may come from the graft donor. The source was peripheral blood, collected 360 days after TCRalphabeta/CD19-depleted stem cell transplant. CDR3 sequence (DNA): TGCGCCAGCAAATCATCACAGGGACGTGGTCAGCCCCAGCATTTT. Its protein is CASKSSQGRGQPQHF.